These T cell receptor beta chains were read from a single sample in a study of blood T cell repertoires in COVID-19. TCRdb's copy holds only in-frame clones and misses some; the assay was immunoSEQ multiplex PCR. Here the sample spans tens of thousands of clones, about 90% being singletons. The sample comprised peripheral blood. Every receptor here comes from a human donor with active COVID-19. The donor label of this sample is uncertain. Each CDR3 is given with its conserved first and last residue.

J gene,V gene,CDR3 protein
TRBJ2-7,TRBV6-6,CASSYSVQGAYEQYF
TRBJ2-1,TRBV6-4,CASSDSSGGAADEQFF
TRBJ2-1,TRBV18,CASSPSSGGASSEQFF
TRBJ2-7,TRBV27,CASSSPRRSGQTYEQYF
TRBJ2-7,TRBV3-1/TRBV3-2,CASSPLSGDSYEQYF
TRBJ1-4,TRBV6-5,CASTAGTVQFEKLFF
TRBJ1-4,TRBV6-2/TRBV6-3,CASSFRNRLNEKLFF
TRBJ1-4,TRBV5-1,CASSRDRTPNEKLFF
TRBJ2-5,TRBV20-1,CSASLTSGETQYF
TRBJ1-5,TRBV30,CAWSLSGNQPQHF
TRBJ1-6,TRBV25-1,CASSGDQSLTGVNSPLHF
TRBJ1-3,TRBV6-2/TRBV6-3,CASSYRRRGPPGTGNTIYF
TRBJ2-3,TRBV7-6,CASSLATSGGRDTQYF
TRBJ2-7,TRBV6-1,CASSEFTYEQYF
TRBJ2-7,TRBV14,CASSAGLAWEQYF
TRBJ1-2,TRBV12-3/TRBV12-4,CASKVQGAAGYTF
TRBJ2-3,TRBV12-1,CASSFELAGGRDTQYF
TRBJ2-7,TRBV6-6,CASSYVAGAAYEQYF
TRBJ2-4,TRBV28,CASKSRERRDIQYF
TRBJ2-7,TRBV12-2,CASRLGTLARETYEQYF
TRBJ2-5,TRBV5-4,CASSGGTGVEETQYF
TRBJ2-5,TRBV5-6,CASSLTGGRGTQYF
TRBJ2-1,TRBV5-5,CASSLQGYNEQFF
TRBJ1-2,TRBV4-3,CASSQGGNYGYTF
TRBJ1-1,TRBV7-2,CASSPRLQGATEAFF
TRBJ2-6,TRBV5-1,CASSLDRGAGANVLTF
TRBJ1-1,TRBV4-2,CASSQDQGEGAGTEAFF
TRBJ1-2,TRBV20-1,CSAVEEYGYTF
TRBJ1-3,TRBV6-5,CASSLGGLLSGNTIYF
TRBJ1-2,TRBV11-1,CASSPRPEDYGYTF
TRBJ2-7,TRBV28,CASTIWGQGPYEQYF
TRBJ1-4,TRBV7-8,CASSLQGVSEKLFF
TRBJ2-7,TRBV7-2,CASSFTLAGGYYEQYF
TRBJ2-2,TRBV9,CASSLRGFQREGLFINTGELFF
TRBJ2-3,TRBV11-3,CASSFGGRGGPDTQYF
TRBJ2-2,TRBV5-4,CASSWRGRAKDGELFF
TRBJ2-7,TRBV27,CASRGLGRYEQYF
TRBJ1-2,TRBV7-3,CASSLNSLDGYTF
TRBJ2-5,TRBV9,CASSATGSGGKGETQYF
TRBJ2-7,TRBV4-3,CASSQDLTGTYEQYF
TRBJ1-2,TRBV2,CASSVDRVFGYTF
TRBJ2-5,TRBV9,CASSPRGGETQYF